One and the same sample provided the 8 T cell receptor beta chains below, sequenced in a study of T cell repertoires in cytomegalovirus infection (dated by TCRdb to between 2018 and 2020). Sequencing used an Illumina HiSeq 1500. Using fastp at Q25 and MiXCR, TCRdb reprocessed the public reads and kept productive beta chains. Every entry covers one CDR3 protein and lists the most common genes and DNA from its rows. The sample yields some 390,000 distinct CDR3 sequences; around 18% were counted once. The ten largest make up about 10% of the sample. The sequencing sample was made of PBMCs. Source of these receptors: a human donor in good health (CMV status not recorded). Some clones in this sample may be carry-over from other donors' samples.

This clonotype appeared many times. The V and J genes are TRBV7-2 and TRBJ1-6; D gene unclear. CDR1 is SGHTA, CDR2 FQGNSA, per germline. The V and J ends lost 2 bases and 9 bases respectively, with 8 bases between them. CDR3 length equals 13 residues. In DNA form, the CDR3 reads TGTGCCAGCAGCTTAAATTGGGTTTCACCCCTCCACTTT. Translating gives CASSLNWVSPLHF.

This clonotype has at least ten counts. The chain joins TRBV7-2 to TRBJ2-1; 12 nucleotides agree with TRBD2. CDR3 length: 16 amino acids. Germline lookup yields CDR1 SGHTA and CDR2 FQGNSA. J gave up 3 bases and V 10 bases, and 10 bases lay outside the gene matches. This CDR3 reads CATSGQGLAGYNEQFF. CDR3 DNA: TGTGCCACATCCGGCCAGGGACTAGCGGGCTACAATGAGCAGTTCTTC.

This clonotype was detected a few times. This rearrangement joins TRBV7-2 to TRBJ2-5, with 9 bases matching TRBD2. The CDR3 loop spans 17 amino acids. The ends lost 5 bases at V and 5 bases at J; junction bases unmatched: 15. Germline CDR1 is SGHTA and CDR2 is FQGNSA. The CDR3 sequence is CASSTAAWRGGLETQYF. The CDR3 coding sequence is TGTGCCAGCAGCACTGCCGCTTGGCGGGGGGGCCTGGAGACCCAGTACTTC.

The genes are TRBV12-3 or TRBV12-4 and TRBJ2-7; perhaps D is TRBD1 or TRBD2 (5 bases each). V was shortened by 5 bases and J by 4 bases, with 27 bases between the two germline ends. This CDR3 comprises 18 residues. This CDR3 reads CASSPSIGRDPFLYEQYF. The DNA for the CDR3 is TGTGCCAGCAGTCCCTCTATTGGTCGGGACCCCTTCTTATACGAGCAGTACTTC.

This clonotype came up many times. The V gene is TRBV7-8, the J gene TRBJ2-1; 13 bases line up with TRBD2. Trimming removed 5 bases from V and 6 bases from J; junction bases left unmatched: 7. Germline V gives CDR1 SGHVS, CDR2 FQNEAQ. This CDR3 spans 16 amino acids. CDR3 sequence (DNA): TGTGCCAGCAGCACAAGACTAGCGGGAGGCTTCAATGAGCAGTTCTTC. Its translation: CASSTRLAGGFNEQFF.

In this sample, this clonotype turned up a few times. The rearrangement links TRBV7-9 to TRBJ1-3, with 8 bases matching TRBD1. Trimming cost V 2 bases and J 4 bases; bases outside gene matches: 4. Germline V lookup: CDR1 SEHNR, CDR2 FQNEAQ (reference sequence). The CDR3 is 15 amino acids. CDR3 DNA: TGTGCCAGCAGCTTACTCGGGACAGGAGGAAACACCATATATTTT. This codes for CASSLLGTGGNTIYF.

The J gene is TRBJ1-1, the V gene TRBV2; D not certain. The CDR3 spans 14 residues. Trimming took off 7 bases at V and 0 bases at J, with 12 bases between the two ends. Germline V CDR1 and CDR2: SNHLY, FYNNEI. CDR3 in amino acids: CASTEQALNTEAFF. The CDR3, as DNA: TGTGCCAGCACCGAGCAAGCTTTGAACACTGAAGCTTTCTTT.

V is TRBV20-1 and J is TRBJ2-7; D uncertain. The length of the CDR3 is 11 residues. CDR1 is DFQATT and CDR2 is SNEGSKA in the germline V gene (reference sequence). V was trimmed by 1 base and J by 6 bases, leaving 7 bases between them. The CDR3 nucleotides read TGCAGTGCTAGAGTGTGGGGCGAGCAGTACTTC. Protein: CSARVWGEQYF.